What follows is one T cell receptor (beta chain) and its context. CDR3 length equals 15 residues. The ends were cut back, 10 bases at V and 0 bases at J, with 13 bases in the middle. The germline gives CDR1 MDHEN, CDR2 SYDVKM. These data are taken from a study of blood T cells in healthy people across ages. Per-sample yields of isolated PBMCs were at least 7 million. A minimum of 5 micrograms of total RNA was extracted per sample. A second PCR of 7 to 11 cycles used a sample-barcoded 5' primer and a J-beta primer mix. MiXCR, run by TCRdb on the 5' RACE reads, gives a single entry per CDR3 protein. The sample carries approximately 600,000 distinct CDR3 sequences, around three fifths recorded once.

The V and J genes are TRBV28 and TRBJ2-6, with unresolved D. The sequencing input was blood. This clonotype was obtained from a man aged 55-75 years in good health. The CDR3 loop reads CATHWGHSGANVLTF. The CDR3 nucleotides are TGTGCCACCCACTGGGGTCACTCTGGGGCCAACGTCCTGACTTTC.